Shown below are 22 T cell receptor beta chains from a single sample sequenced in a study of shared clonotypes between healthy human individuals. Profiling relied on immunoSEQ multiplex PCR, and the TCRdb table lists in-frame clones only, not all of them. The sample shows millions of clones, just over 90% of them seen only once. The sample comprised naive CD4+ T cells sorted from blood. Described subset: CD45RA+ positively selected. These receptor sequences come from a man aged 18 to 30 in good health.

The chain uses TRBV19 and TRBJ2-5; no clear D. Trimming left V 4 bases short and J 5 bases short, with 8 bases between. The CDR3 has 12 residues. The germline V gene has CDR1 LNHDA and CDR2 SQIVND (reference sequence). The CDR3 here is CASSRQAETQYF. CDR3 nucleotide sequence: TGTGCCAGTAGTAGACAAGCGGAGACCCAGTACTTC.

The chain joins TRBV28 to TRBJ1-2, with D unresolved. V was pared by 5 bases and J by 7 bases, with 14 bases between. Germline V CDR1 and CDR2: MDHEN, SYDVKM. CDR3 length: 13 amino acids. The CDR3 protein is CASSTDRGFGYTF. The CDR3 bases are TGTGCCAGCAGTACTGACCGGGGATTTGGCTACACCTTC.

Only one count was recorded for this clone. In the same sample, other DNA sequences code for this CDR3. The V and J genes are TRBV6-5 and TRBJ2-6; D perhaps matches TRBD1 (5 bases). Looked up from germline, CDR1 is MNHEY and CDR2 is SVGAGI. V was pared by 0 bases and J by 2 bases, with 5 bases between. This CDR3 is built from 15 residues. The CDR3 DNA reads TGTGCCAGCAGTTACTCAGGGGCTGGGGCCAACGTCCTGACTTTC. This translates into CASSYSGAGANVLTF.

J is TRBJ2-5 and V is TRBV5-1, with 7 bases lining up with TRBD1. CDR1 is SGHRS, CDR2 YFSETQ, per germline. With V trimmed by 2 bases and J by 6 bases, 4 bases remained unmatched. The CDR3 is 13 residues long. This CDR3 reads CASSLDRAKTQYF. In nucleotides, the CDR3 is TGCGCCAGCAGCTTAGACAGGGCGAAGACCCAGTACTTC.

The chain couples TRBV11-2 to TRBJ1-1; D is unclear. Germline CDR1 is SGHAT and CDR2 is FQNNGV. The CDR3 loop spans 14 amino acids. V gave up 5 bases and J gave up 5 bases, with 15 bases separating them. CDR3: CASSHAAGVTEAFF. DNA of the CDR3: TGTGCCAGCAGCCATGCTGCTGGGGTTACTGAAGCTTTCTTT.

About this clone itself: Additional DNA sequences in this sample encode the identical CDR3. The chain combines TRBV7-8 with TRBJ2-3; D is ambiguous. Germline assignment: CDR1 SGHVS and CDR2 FQNEAQ. CDR3 length: 11 residues. The V end was cut by 3 bases, the J end by 6 bases, with 4 bases between. CDR3 amino acids: CASSLADTQYF. CDR3 nucleotides: TGTGCCAGCAGCTTGGCCGATACGCAGTATTTT.

The V call is TRBV27, the J call TRBJ2-7; TRBD1 agrees at 7 bases. The V and J ends lost 6 bases and 1 base, in that order; junction bases with no gene match: 6. The CDR3 has 14 amino acids. From germline, CDR1 is MNHEY and CDR2 SMNVEV (reference sequence). The DNA for the CDR3 is TGTGCCAGCAGGCATCCGGGACAGTCCTACGAGCAGTACTTC. This gives the protein CASRHPGQSYEQYF.

This sequence joins TRBV27 and TRBJ1-2, with TRBD1 identical over 12 bases. Germline V gene sequence: CDR1 MNHEY, CDR2 SMNVEV (reference sequence). The CDR3 runs 18 residues. The trim removed 9 bases at V and 5 bases at J, leaving 19 bases unmatched. This chain's CDR3 is CARSLNRDRGRPWYGYTF. The DNA of the CDR3 is TGTGCCAGATCCCTCAACCGGGACAGGGGGCGCCCCTGGTATGGCTACACCTTC.

This rearrangement joins TRBV28 to TRBJ1-2, with D hard to call. This CDR3 contains 12 residues. Germline V CDR1 and CDR2: MDHEN, SYDVKM. Trimming removed 2 bases from V and 6 bases from J, with 7 bases in between. The CDR3 is CASSLQNHGYTF. The CDR3 region has the DNA TGTGCCAGCAGTTTACAAAACCATGGCTACACCTTC.

The chain couples TRBV11-2 to TRBJ1-6, with D unresolved. Between the trimmed V and J ends, which lost 7 bases and 7 bases, there was a span of 17 bases. Per germline, CDR1 SGHAT and CDR2 FQNNGV. The CDR3 totals 15 residues. DNA for the CDR3: TGTGCCAGCATTTCGGCCCCGGTCAGGAATTCACCCCTCCACTTT. Its protein is CASISAPVRNSPLHF.

The chain is built from TRBV9 and TRBJ1-5; tentatively, D is TRBD1 (5 bases). The CDR3 consists of 16 residues. Germline CDR1 and CDR2: SGDLS and YYNGEE. Trimming removed 0 bases from V and 6 bases from J, with 16 bases in between. The CDR3 is CASSVAATAVGQPQHF. The CDR3 bases are TGTGCCAGCAGCGTAGCGGCGACAGCGGTAGGTCAGCCCCAGCATTTT.

As to this clone: This sample includes further DNA sequences coding for the same CDR3. This sequence joins TRBV5-1 and TRBJ1-1; 10 bases line up with TRBD1. CDR1 and CDR2 from the germline V gene are SGHRS and YFSETQ. V gave up 1 base and J gave up 5 bases; unmatched junction bases: 5. This CDR3 region has 15 residues. The CDR3 coding sequence is TGCGCCAGCAGCTTGACTGGACAGGGGGTAACTGAAGCTTTCTTT. It encodes CASSLTGQGVTEAFF.

The V call is TRBV27, the J call TRBJ2-1, with TRBD2 identical over 9 bases. Germline CDR1 and CDR2: MNHEY and SMNVEV (reference sequence). This CDR3 is built from 15 residues. J was trimmed by 10 bases and V by 4 bases; bases with no gene match: 11. In DNA form, the CDR3 reads TGTGCCAGCAGTTCCTCGCCTAGCGGGAAAGGAGAGCAGTTCTTC. It translates to CASSSSPSGKGEQFF.

This chain links TRBV5-1 with TRBJ2-5; TRBD2 aligns across 9 bases. Per the germline V gene, CDR1 is SGHRS and CDR2 is YFSETQ. The CDR3 totals 16 residues. With V trimmed by 0 bases and J by 2 bases, 5 bases remained unmatched. CDR3 DNA: TGCGCCAGCAGCTTGGGCTCCGCGGGGGGGCAAGAGACCCAGTACTTC. Encoded protein: CASSLGSAGGQETQYF.

The genes are TRBV28 and TRBJ2-3; possibly TRBD2 for D (6 bases). V was clipped by 6 bases and J by 5 bases, with 18 bases between them. CDR1 is MDHEN and CDR2 is SYDVKM in the germline V gene. This CDR3 contains 15 residues. This CDR3 reads CASSPAGPGRDTQYF. The CDR3 DNA follows: TGTGCCAGCAGCCCTGCGGGACCAGGGAGAGATACGCAGTATTTT.

The gene calls are TRBV5-6 and TRBJ1-2; 7 nucleotides agree with TRBD1. Germline assignment: CDR1 SGHDT and CDR2 YYEEEE. Trimming at V came to 5 bases and at J to 2 bases, leaving 3 bases not matched to a gene. The CDR3 is 13 residues long. The CDR3 DNA follows: TGTGCCAGCAGTCCGACAGGGAACTATGGCTACACCTTC. Translating it yields CASSPTGNYGYTF.

The CDR3 sequence: CASSETSGSADTQYF. The CDR3 DNA reads TGTGCCAGCAGTGAAACGTCAGGTTCGGCAGATACGCAGTATTTT. The chain uses TRBV6-1 and TRBJ2-3; no reliable D call. This CDR3 has 15 amino acids. CDR1 is MNHNS, CDR2 SASEGT, per germline. V was clipped by 2 bases and J by 4 bases, with 13 bases between them.

The chain combines TRBV18 with TRBJ2-7, with D possibly TRBD2 on 5 matching bases. The germline V and J ends were trimmed by 6 bases and 6 bases, with 15 bases remaining between them. This CDR3 region has 13 residues. CDR1 and CDR2 from the germline V gene are KGHSH and LQKENI. In DNA form, the CDR3 reads TGTGCCAGCTCTCCCACAGAGGCGGGCGAGCAGTACTTC. This translates into CASSPTEAGEQYF.

The chain is built from TRBV15 and TRBJ2-2; possibly TRBD1 or TRBD2 for D (5 bases each). The CDR3 totals 16 residues. Germline loops: CDR1 LNHNV, CDR2 YYDKDF (reference sequence). The V end lost 1 base, the J end lost 3 bases, and 12 bases lay between the germline ends. The CDR3 bases are TGTGCCACCAGCAGAGGGGGGTCGGTCTACACCGGGGAGCTGTTTTTT. Translation gives CATSRGGSVYTGELFF.

The gene calls are TRBV5-1 and TRBJ2-1; D is uncertain. The germline V and J ends were trimmed by 4 bases and 7 bases, with 9 bases remaining between them. Germline V lookup: CDR1 SGHRS, CDR2 YFSETQ. The CDR3 is 12 amino acids. DNA of the CDR3: TGCGCCAGCAGCCAGTCAGGAAATGAGCAGTTCTTC. Its translation is CASSQSGNEQFF.

V gene TRBV30 combines with J gene TRBJ2-2; 7 nucleotides agree with TRBD1. The germline gives CDR1 GTSNPN, CDR2 SVGIG (reference sequence). The CDR3 extends over 14 amino acids. Trimming took 5 bases from V and 0 from J; bases not matched to a gene: 3. CDR3 in amino acids: CAWDRVPNTGELFF. The CDR3 bases are TGTGCCTGGGACAGGGTTCCGAACACCGGGGAGCTGTTTTTT.

The chain carries TRBV5-1 and TRBJ2-7; TRBD2 aligns across 11 bases. Trimming cost V 4 bases and J 2 bases; bases outside gene matches: 5. CDR1 is SGHRS, CDR2 YFSETQ, per germline. The CDR3 runs 15 residues. In DNA form, the CDR3 reads TGCGCCAGCAGCACGACTAGCGGGGAGCCCTACGAGCAGTACTTC. Its protein product is CASSTTSGEPYEQYF.